Sequencing of this TCR beta chain was carried out in a study of regulatory T cells in long-lasting Graves disease (dated by TCRdb to the early 2020s). A note on the overall study: Persistent Graves' disease meant more than 5 years of antithyroid drug treatment with TSH receptor autoantibodies that stayed positive. The study was conducted in China and was registered as a clinical trial. Persistent Graves' disease patients in the clinical cohort had taken antithyroid drugs for about 10.3 years on average. This study used TCR sequencing and RNA sequencing of peripheral blood to compare persistent Graves' disease patients against newly diagnosed Graves' disease patients. TCR sequencing covered approximately 13 persistent and roughly 20 newly diagnosed Graves' disease patients, some 33 samples in total. General conclusions and limits of the study: Only the TCR beta chain was sequenced and analyzed. The authors acknowledged the small sample size as a limitation that may reduce accuracy. Compared with newly diagnosed patients, persistent Graves' disease patients had lower TCR Shannon entropy and fewer highly expanded clones, which suggests clonal expansion. Persistent disease showed preferential use of TRBV28, TRBJ1-2 and TRBJ2-5, whereas newly diagnosed disease favored TRBV20-1 and TRBJ2-1. Patients with persistent disease shared more public clonotypes (around 2,700) than newly diagnosed patients did (approximately 1,000). Because the primary lesion, thyroid tissue, could not be accessed, the study looked at peripheral blood alone.

The sample's time point label, decoded: persistent/refractory GD, antithyroid drugs over 5 years with positive TRAb. For both TCR sequencing and RNA sequencing, RNA was extracted from PBMCs in TRIzol. The diagnosis of Graves' disease followed American Thyroid Association guidelines. The patients came from an endocrinology department in Xi'an, China. Each patient gave about 8.1 milliliters of peripheral blood, collected in an EDTA anticoagulant tube. Ficoll Paque Plus density gradient separation was used to isolate PBMCs, and no further T cell sorting was performed. RNA quality was checked with an Agilent 2100 Bioanalyzer and agarose gel, and concentration with a NanoDrop 2000. Receptor libraries were prepared by multiplex PCR. The sequencer was an Illumina HiSeq 4000. iRepertoire HTBI primers and Arm-PCR amplification of CDR3 regions were used to construct TCR beta libraries. Before sequencing, the PCR products went through gel purification. The paper's data handling went like this. A total of fewer than 65 TRBV and 14 TRBJ segments were identified across samples and were used for gene usage analysis of CDR3 amino acid clonotypes. COPE and FqMerger were used to merge the filtered high-quality paired reads into contigs. BLAST was used to align contigs to IMGT TRBV, TRBD and TRBJ reference genes, and CDR3 was defined according to IMGT. Clonotypes above 0.1% frequency were classified as highly expanded clones. Repertoire diversity was measured by Shannon entropy, and V-J evenness by the Gini coefficient. A clonotype found in more than one individual was treated as public. The raw public reads went through TCRdb reprocessing: fastp at Q25, MiXCR clone calling, in-frame beta chains kept. Rows are unified per CDR3 protein, each entry keeping the most common DNA and genes. The V and J calls reflect TCRdb's pipeline rather than the authors' work. Within this sample are roughly 450,000 distinct CDR3 sequences, with around 21% of them counted one time only. Approximately 7.8% of the sample belongs to the ten largest clones.

V and J are truncated by 3 bases and 0 bases respectively, leaving an intervening sequence of 9 bases. The CDR3 runs 15 amino acids, cysteine and phenylalanine included. The DNA shown is the 45-base CDR3, in frame from base 1. This clonotype came up a few times. This receptor's antigen is unknown. No per-base quality is available; no much larger clone lies one base away. The sample here was peripheral blood mononuclear cells (PBMCs), taken when the disease was refractory, from a patient treated with antithyroid drugs. The clonotype was recovered from a female donor with Graves disease. The V gene is TRBV12-3 or TRBV12-4 and the J gene is TRBJ1-3; the D gene lacks a confident call. The CDR3 has the sequence CASSFYSLSGNTIYF. In nucleotide form, the sequence is TGTGCCAGCAGTTTTTACAGCCTCTCTGGAAACACCATATATTTT.